The 31 T cell receptor beta chains listed next were all sequenced from one sample in a study of cytomegalovirus exposure and HLA in healthy donors. Using immunoSEQ multiplex PCR, the repertoire was profiled, and TCRdb retains in-frame clones only, with some absent. The sample records about 160,000 clones, 85% to 90% being singletons. Source material: PBMCs. These receptors originate from a woman younger than 30 in good health and CMV-seropositive.

Here the CDR3 reads CASSRTSGSVGELFF. CDR3 bases: TGTGCCAGCTCTCGGACTAGCGGGAGCGTCGGGGAGCTGTTTTTT. The chain uses TRBV6-4 and TRBJ2-2; 13 nucleotides line up with TRBD2. The germline CDR1 and CDR2 sequences are MRHNA and SNTAGT. The CDR3 runs to 15 residues. V lost 8 bases to trimming and J lost 7 bases; unmatched junction nucleotides: 7.

The V gene is TRBV11-2, the J gene TRBJ2-1; 7 nucleotides align to TRBD2. The CDR3 has 16 amino acids. Germline lookup yields CDR1 SGHAT and CDR2 FQNNGV. J lost 2 bases, V lost 5 bases, and 9 bases had no gene match. CDR3 bases: TGTGCCAGCAGCCAAACCCTAGCGGAGGCCTACAATGAGCAGTTCTTC. Its protein product is CASSQTLAEAYNEQFF.

The chain recombines TRBV28 with TRBJ2-1; 9 nucleotides line up with TRBD1. The trim removed 5 bases at V and 0 bases at J, leaving 8 bases unmatched. This CDR3 spans 17 amino acids. Germline values: CDR1 MDHEN, CDR2 SYDVKM. CDR3 sequence (DNA): TGTGCCAGCAGTCGAATACAGGGGGCGCGCTCCTACAATGAGCAGTTCTTC. It codes for CASSRIQGARSYNEQFF.

The chain employs TRBV21-1 and TRBJ2-3; whether TRBD2, the table's D call, matches the DNA was not checked. TRBV21-1 is an annotated pseudogene. This CDR3 has 20 residues. CDR3 nucleotide sequence: TGTGCCAGCAGCAAAGGAGGGACTAGCGGGAGGGCCTGTGGGACAGATACGCAGTATTTT. Translation: CASSKGGTSGRACGTDTQYF.

The chain uses TRBV6-5 and TRBJ2-1; weak D call: TRBD1 (6 bases). Germline assignment: CDR1 MNHEY and CDR2 SVGAGI. The V gene lost 6 bases and the J gene lost 7 bases, with 16 bases spanning the gap. CDR3 length: 14 residues. The CDR3 nucleotides are TGTGCCAGCAGGAATGGACAGTTGGGGAATGAGCAGTTCTTC. It translates to CASRNGQLGNEQFF.

V gene TRBV6-5 combines with J gene TRBJ2-7; TRBD1 aligns across 8 bases. V gave up 6 bases and J gave up 1 base; unmatched junction bases: 2. The CDR3 extends over 13 amino acids. The germline CDR1 and CDR2 sequences are MNHEY and SVGAGI. In DNA, the CDR3 is TGTGCCAGCAGGAGGACAGGGTCCTACGAGCAGTACTTC. This codes for CASRRTGSYEQYF.

In its sample, this clone was seen a few times. The J gene is TRBJ2-3, the V gene TRBV6-1; a weak D match, TRBD2 (5 bases). Germline V gene data show CDR1 as MNHNS and CDR2 as SASEGT. Trimming removed 4 bases from V and 5 bases from J, with 10 bases in between. The CDR3 length is 13 residues. Written as DNA, the CDR3 is TGTGCCAGCAGTGCCCTCGGGGTAGATACGCAGTATTTT. Its protein product is CASSALGVDTQYF.

This clone has only a few counts. The chain carries TRBV27 and TRBJ2-5; D call uncertain. In germline, CDR1 is MNHEY, CDR2 SMNVEV (reference sequence). V lost 3 bases and J 5 bases, leaving 7 bases between the germline ends. CDR3 length equals 12 residues. CDR3 DNA sequence: TGTGCCAGCAGTTTTACGGGTGAGACCCAGTACTTC. Translation: CASSFTGETQYF.

V usage is TRBV27 and J usage is TRBJ2-1; 9 nucleotides align to TRBD2. The CDR3 loop spans 16 amino acids. Germline values: CDR1 MNHEY, CDR2 SMNVEV (reference sequence). V lost 4 bases to trimming and J lost 4 bases; unmatched junction nucleotides: 8. CDR3 coding DNA: TGTGCCAGCAGTTACCGCGGGGGGGGCGCTTACAATGAGCAGTTCTTC. Its protein product is CASSYRGGGAYNEQFF.

V gene TRBV6-1 combines with J gene TRBJ1-5, with 11 bases identical to TRBD1. V shed 6 bases, J shed 6 bases, and the junction held 7 bases outside the gene matches. The CDR3 spans 15 residues. Germline V gene data show CDR1 as MNHNS and CDR2 as SASEGT. This chain's CDR3 is CASSEDRGPVQPQHF. In nucleotides, the CDR3 is TGTGCCAGCAGCGAGGACAGGGGGCCTGTTCAGCCCCAGCATTTT.

The chain is built from TRBV2 and TRBJ2-7; TRBD2 agrees at 12 bases. The germline CDR1 and CDR2 sequences are SNHLY and FYNNEI. CDR3 length: 15 amino acids. The V segment lost 4 bases and the J segment 7 bases; nucleotides outside the gene matches: 8. This CDR3 reads CASSGGLAGTREQYF. CDR3 coding DNA: TGTGCCAGCAGTGGCGGACTAGCGGGGACGCGGGAGCAGTACTTC.

The CDR3 DNA reads as TGTGCCAGCAGTGGGATCAGGGCTGGGGCCAACGTCCTGACTTTC. Its translation is CASSGIRAGANVLTF. This sequence joins TRBV2 and TRBJ2-6; D is possibly TRBD1 (5 bases). Germline CDR1 SNHLY, CDR2 FYNNEI. Trimming removed 4 bases at V and 2 bases at J, with 9 bases between. This CDR3 has 15 amino acids. Full variable domain (missing parts from reference TRBV2 and TRBJ2-6): EPEVTQTPSHQVTQMGQEVILRCVPISNHLYFYWYRQILGQKVEFLVSFYNNEISEKSEIFDDQFSVERPDGSNFTLKIRSTKLEDSAMYFCASSGIRAGANVLTFGAGSRLTVL.

This rearrangement joins TRBV29-1 to TRBJ2-5, with D hard to call. CDR3 size: 13 residues. In germline, CDR1 is SQVTM, CDR2 ANQGSEA. V lost 2 bases to trimming and J lost 5 bases, with 12 bases between them. The CDR3, as DNA: TGCAGCGTTGAAATAATCCCCGGGGAGACCCAGTACTTC. Residues: CSVEIIPGETQYF.

V usage is TRBV11-2 and J usage is TRBJ1-5; D is undetermined. Germline V CDR1 and CDR2: SGHAT, FQNNGV. This CDR3 has 14 residues. V shed 0 bases and J shed 4 bases, with 7 bases lying between them. CDR3 bases: TGTGCCAGCAGCTTAGATGGCAGGAATCAGCCCCAGCATTTT. It translates to CASSLDGRNQPQHF. The whole variable domain, remainder taken from reference TRBV11-2 and TRBJ1-5, is EAGVAQSPRYKIIEKRQSVAFWCNPISGHATLYWYQQILGQGPKLLIQFQNNGVVDDSQLPKDRFSAERLKGVDSTLKIQPAKLEDSAVYLCASSLDGRNQPQHFGDGTRLSIL.

V gene TRBV28 combines with J gene TRBJ1-5; D remains unclear. There are 14 residues in the CDR3. V was pared by 7 bases and J by 7 bases, with 17 bases between. The V gene's germline CDR1 is MDHEN and CDR2 SYDVKM. The CDR3 DNA reads as TGTGCCAGCACCTTACGGCGGGGTAGCCAGCCCCAGCATTTT. This encodes CASTLRRGSQPQHF. Drawing the rest from reference TRBV28 and TRBJ1-5, the complete variable domain is DVKVTQSSRYLVKRTGEKVFLECVQDMDHENMFWYRQDPGLGLRLIYFSYDVKMKEKGDIPEGYSVSREKKERFSLILESASTNQTSMYLCASTLRRGSQPQHFGDGTRLSIL.

The V call is TRBV11-2, the J call TRBJ2-2, with 7 nucleotides matching TRBD2. This CDR3 region has 15 residues. Unmatched junction bases numbered 10, after V lost 5 bases and J lost 7 bases. Germline CDR1 SGHAT, CDR2 FQNNGV. CDR3 in amino acids: CASSPGRKIVGELFF. The CDR3, as DNA: TGTGCCAGCAGCCCCGGGAGGAAAATCGTCGGGGAGCTGTTTTTT.

The chain recombines TRBV6-6 with TRBJ1-5; tentatively, D is TRBD1 (6 bases). V was pared by 8 bases and J by 2 bases, with 16 bases between. Per germline, CDR1 MNHNY and CDR2 SVGAGI (reference sequence). The CDR3 is made up of 15 amino acids. The CDR3 DNA follows: TGTGCCAGCCTGTCCCCAGGGGTTGGCAATCAGCCCCAGCATTTT. Translated: CASLSPGVGNQPQHF.

The chain carries TRBV5-1 and TRBJ1-4, with 7 nucleotides matching TRBD1. Germline V gene data show CDR1 as SGHRS and CDR2 as YFSETQ. The CDR3 is 14 amino acids. V gave up 0 bases and J gave up 7 bases; unmatched junction bases: 3. CDR3 sequence reads: CASSLEGGIEKLFF. The CDR3 DNA is TGCGCCAGCAGCTTGGAAGGGGGCATTGAAAAACTGTTTTTT.

J is TRBJ2-1 and V is TRBV29-1; D uncertain. The CDR3 spans 13 residues. The germline V and J ends were trimmed by 2 bases and 0 bases, with 5 bases remaining between them. Germline V gives CDR1 SQVTM, CDR2 ANQGSEA. The CDR3 DNA follows: TGCAGCGTTGAAACGGTCTCCTACAATGAGCAGTTCTTC. The encoded protein is CSVETVSYNEQFF.

The V and J genes are TRBV6-5 and TRBJ2-2, with D maybe TRBD2 (5 bases). CDR1 and CDR2 from the germline V gene are MNHEY and SVGAGI. Trimming stripped 2 bases from V and 7 bases from J, with 11 bases between. This CDR3 spans 14 amino acids. DNA of the CDR3: TGTGCCAGCAGTTACCGTCTGGGGAGCGGGGAGCTGTTTTTT. It specifies CASSYRLGSGELFF.

This chain joins TRBV28 and TRBJ2-5, with 8 positions matching TRBD1. CDR3 length: 15 amino acids. CDR1 and CDR2 from the germline V gene are MDHEN and SYDVKM. V shed 8 bases, J shed 5 bases, and the junction held 13 bases outside the gene matches. This CDR3 reads CASAVKQGVRETQYF. The CDR3 nucleotides are TGTGCCAGCGCAGTAAAACAGGGGGTAAGGGAGACCCAGTACTTC. Combining the CDR3 with reference TRBV28 and TRBJ2-5 gives the whole variable domain DVKVTQSSRYLVKRTGEKVFLECVQDMDHENMFWYRQDPGLGLRLIYFSYDVKMKEKGDIPEGYSVSREKKERFSLILESASTNQTSMYLCASAVKQGVRETQYFGPGTRLLVL.

The V and J genes are TRBV11-3 and TRBJ1-1, with D hard to call. CDR3 length: 12 amino acids. Germline values: CDR1 SGHNT, CDR2 YENEEA. Trimming shortened V by 3 bases and J by 4 bases, and 6 bases separated the two germline ends. In DNA, the CDR3 is TGTGCCAGCAGCTTCCGGGGCACTGAAGCTTTCTTT. It codes for CASSFRGTEAFF.

The V and J genes are TRBV6-5 and TRBJ1-2, with 7 bases lining up with TRBD1. Trimming cost V 5 bases and J 4 bases; bases outside gene matches: 4. The length of the CDR3 is 13 residues. Germline V lookup: CDR1 MNHEY, CDR2 SVGAGI. CDR3: CASSPGGGYGYTF. CDR3 in DNA: TGTGCCAGCAGTCCAGGGGGAGGCTATGGCTACACCTTC.

The chain employs TRBV27 and TRBJ1-2, with D possibly matching TRBD1 (6 bases). V was pared by 5 bases and J by 1 base, with 14 bases between. CDR3 size: 15 residues. Per germline, CDR1 MNHEY and CDR2 SMNVEV (reference sequence). Written as DNA, the CDR3 is TGTGCCAGCAGTAGGATAACAGGGATTAACTATGGCTACACCTTC. It codes for CASSRITGINYGYTF.

The chain carries TRBV10-3 and TRBJ2-1; 7 nucleotides line up with TRBD2. The CDR3 runs to 16 residues. The J segment lost 0 bases and the V segment lost 6 bases, leaving 8 bases of the junction unmatched. Germline V gene data show CDR1 as ENHRY and CDR2 as SYGVKD. The DNA of the CDR3 is TGTGCCATCAGCAGTCCGGGAGGAACCTCCTACAATGAGCAGTTCTTC. Protein: CAISSPGGTSYNEQFF.

The V gene is TRBV6-5, the J gene TRBJ2-1; 7 positions agree with TRBD2. The junction had 5 bases not matched to a gene; V was cut back by 2 bases and J by 10 bases. The CDR3 spans 13 residues. Germline CDR1 reads MNHEY; CDR2 reads SVGAGI. Written as DNA, the CDR3 is TGTGCCAGCAGTTACAATCTAGCGGCGGAGCAGTTCTTC. This translates into CASSYNLAAEQFF.

This clone was seen once. The chain couples TRBV9 to TRBJ2-5; D is possibly TRBD2 (6 bases). CDR3 size: 13 residues. V was clipped by 0 bases and J by 5 bases, with 8 bases between them. The germline V gene encodes CDR1 SGDLS and CDR2 YYNGEE. CDR3 nucleotides: TGTGCCAGCAGCGTAGCTCGGGGGGAGACCCAGTACTTC. This translates into CASSVARGETQYF. Full variable domain (remainder filled in from reference TRBV9 and TRBJ2-5): DSGVTQTPKHLITATGQRVTLRCSPRSGDLSVYWYQQSLDQGLQFLIQYYNGEERAKGNILERFSAQQFPDLHSELNLSSLELGDSALYFCASSVARGETQYFGPGTRLLVL.

The chain has TRBV11-2 and TRBJ2-3, with 15 positions matching TRBD2. The trim removed 3 bases at V and 6 bases at J, leaving 7 bases unmatched. Germline V gives CDR1 SGHAT, CDR2 FQNNGV. The CDR3 has 17 residues. This CDR3 reads CASSFRTSGRARDTQYF. CDR3 in DNA: TGTGCCAGCAGCTTTCGGACTAGCGGGAGGGCCAGGGATACGCAGTATTTT.

This clone was counted a few times. The genes are TRBV14 and TRBJ1-1; no firm D call. Trimming stripped 0 bases from V and 1 base from J, with 9 bases between. This CDR3 is built from 15 residues. From germline, CDR1 is SGHDN and CDR2 FVKESK. This chain's CDR3 is CASSQEKLPNTEAFF. CDR3 coding DNA: TGTGCCAGCAGCCAAGAGAAACTTCCGAACACTGAAGCTTTCTTT.

This chain joins TRBV5-1 and TRBJ2-2; 8 nucleotides line up with TRBD2. The CDR3 has 19 amino acids. Germline V gives CDR1 SGHRS, CDR2 YFSETQ. Trimming cost V 0 bases and J 0 bases; bases outside gene matches: 10. The CDR3 coding sequence is TGCGCCAGCAGCTTGGCTTACCAATGGACTAGCTCGAACACCGGGGAGCTGTTTTTT. Translated: CASSLAYQWTSSNTGELFF.

The chain is built from TRBV19 and TRBJ1-5; D uncertain. This CDR3 is 13 amino acids long. Germline V lookup: CDR1 LNHDA, CDR2 SQIVND (reference sequence). V was cut by 3 bases and J by 5 bases, with 8 bases left in between. The CDR3 DNA reads TGTGCCAGTAGTATCCGGTCCGATCAGCCCCAGCATTTT. Its protein product is CASSIRSDQPQHF. Full variable domain (remainder filled in from reference TRBV19 and TRBJ1-5): DGGITQSPKYLFRKEGQNVTLSCEQNLNHDAMYWYRQDPGQGLRLIYYSQIVNDFQKGDIAEGYSVSREKKESFPLTVTSAQKNPTAFYLCASSIRSDQPQHFGDGTRLSIL.